The 2 T cell receptor beta chains in this list originate from one sample, sequenced in a study of T cell responses to AZD1222 COVID-19 vaccine. Libraries were prepared by immunoSEQ multiplex PCR; TCRdb keeps only in-frame clonotypes and omits some of them. The table includes roughly 140,000 clones, approximately 78% detected once. The starting material was peripheral blood, obtained on day 0 of MenACWY control vaccination. The receptors here all came from an adult in good health.

The V and J genes are TRBV3-1 (or the pseudogene TRBV3-2) and TRBJ1-6; D is uncertain. V lost 0 bases, J lost 4 bases, and 10 bases lay in between. This CDR3 contains 16 residues. CDR1 LGHDT and CDR2 YNNKEL come from the germline V gene (reference sequence). Written as DNA, the CDR3 is TGTGCCAGCAGCCAAGATGGTGGACGGTATAATTCACCCCTCCACTTT. This gives the protein CASSQDGGRYNSPLHF.

The sample holds a few counts of this clone. The chain uses TRBV27 and TRBJ2-3; TRBD1 matches 8 bases. Germline V gene sequence: CDR1 MNHEY, CDR2 SMNVEV (reference sequence). Trimming at V came to 0 bases and at J to 3 bases, leaving 20 bases not matched to a gene. The CDR3 has 21 residues. The CDR3 DNA sequence: TGTGCCAGCAGTTTATCGCCCCCCAGGGGGCGCTTAGGACTCGAAACAGATACGCAGTATTTT. This gives the protein CASSLSPPRGRLGLETDTQYF.